The 27 T cell receptor beta chains below were found in one sample sequenced in a study of beta chain features in type 1 diabetes. Overall study findings and caveats: Type 1 diabetes patients had moderately but significantly shorter TCRB CDR3s in all four CD4+ subsets.

As every portion of the isolated RNA was reverse transcribed, the sequencing read expressed TCRB transcripts. The table came from immunoSEQ multiplex PCR; TCRdb's copy has only in-frame clones and leaves some out. The repertoire consists of 300,000 to 400,000 clones, with approximately 15% occurring once and the leading ten covering approximately 0.016%. These receptors have no identified antigens. The sequenced sample was naive CD4+ T cells from blood. These receptors all stem from a woman aged 18-29 years with type 1 diabetes.

The chain uses TRBV11-2 and TRBJ2-5; weak D call: TRBD2 (6 bases). CDR3 length: 13 residues. Germline V gene lookup returns CDR1 SGHAT and CDR2 FQNNGV. Between the trimmed V and J ends, which lost 3 bases and 5 bases, there was a span of 10 bases. This CDR3 is CASSFGRTETQYF. The CDR3 DNA follows: TGTGCCAGCAGCTTTGGGAGGACGGAGACCCAGTACTTC. Full variable domain (outside the CDR3, taken from reference TRBV11-2 and TRBJ2-5): EAGVAQSPRYKIIEKRQSVAFWCNPISGHATLYWYQQILGQGPKLLIQFQNNGVVDDSQLPKDRFSAERLKGVDSTLKIQPAKLEDSAVYLCASSFGRTETQYFGPGTRLLVL.

This clone has only a few counts. The J gene is TRBJ2-5, the V gene TRBV7-9, with TRBD2 matching over 13 bases. The ends lost 5 bases at V and 3 bases at J; junction bases unmatched: 6. The CDR3 consists of 16 residues. The V gene's germline CDR1 is SEHNR and CDR2 FQNEAQ (reference sequence). As DNA, the CDR3 is TGTGCCAGCAGCCCTGGAGGGACTAGCGGGAAAGAGACCCAGTACTTC. Translation gives CASSPGGTSGKETQYF.

This clone was seen a few times. The V call is TRBV29-1, the J call TRBJ1-4; 8 nucleotides match TRBD1. Trimming cost V 5 bases and J 7 bases; bases outside gene matches: 9. The CDR3 consists of 14 residues. The germline CDR1 and CDR2 sequences are SQVTM and ANQGSEA. DNA of the CDR3: TGCAGCGTTACTTTTTGGGACAGGAGTGAAAAACTGTTTTTT. This gives the protein CSVTFWDRSEKLFF. Full variable domain (remainder filled in from reference TRBV29-1 and TRBJ1-4): SAVISQKPSRDICQRGTSLTIQCQVDSQVTMMFWYRQQPGQSLTLIATANQGSEATYESGFVIDKFPISRPNLTFSTLTVSNMSPEDSSIYLCSVTFWDRSEKLFFGSGTQLSVL.

Comments on this clone: The sample contains more than one DNA sequence encoding this CDR3. The rearrangement joins TRBV5-1 to TRBJ2-5, with 12 bases aligning to TRBD2. J gave up 4 bases and V 0 bases, and 4 bases lay outside the gene matches. The V gene's germline CDR1 is SGHRS and CDR2 YFSETQ. The CDR3 contains 16 residues. CDR3 DNA: TGCGCCAGCAGCTTGGGACTAGCGGGAGTCGGAGAGACCCAGTACTTC. Translation: CASSLGLAGVGETQYF.

The table lists this clone with a few counts. J is TRBJ2-3 and V is TRBV30; 8 bases are shared with TRBD2. The CDR3 spans 14 residues. Trimming removed 0 bases from V and 6 bases from J; junction bases left unmatched: 5. Germline lookup yields CDR1 GTSNPN and CDR2 SVGIG (reference sequence). The CDR3 nucleotides are TGTGCCTGGAGTGTAGAGCGGGAGCGGGATACGCAGTATTTT. Encoded protein: CAWSVERERDTQYF.

The V gene is TRBV5-1, the J gene TRBJ1-2; 7 nucleotides agree with TRBD1. CDR1 is SGHRS, CDR2 YFSETQ, per germline. The CDR3 contains 13 residues. V lost 4 bases and J lost 8; bases outside the gene matches: 8. For the CDR3, the DNA is TGCGCCAGCAGCCCCGACAGGGCGGGAGGCTACACCTTC. This sequence encodes CASSPDRAGGYTF.

This clone has only a few counts. This chain uses TRBV7-6 with TRBJ2-5; TRBD2 is a possible D gene (7 bases). CDR1 and CDR2 (germline): SGHVS, FNYEAQ. The CDR3 covers 17 residues. Trimming took 0 bases from V and 13 from J, leaving 27 bases between them. The chain's CDR3 is CASSLATAGDGAGVGYF. CDR3 bases: TGTGCCAGCAGCTTAGCTACGGCAGGGGACGGTGCGGGAGTAGGGTACTTC.

This clone was picked up many times. The chain has TRBV29-1 and TRBJ2-1; TRBD2 matches at 9 bases. The CDR3 sequence is 13 residues long. V was pared by 7 bases and J by 4 bases, with 5 bases of the junction left unmatched. The V gene's germline CDR1 is SQVTM and CDR2 ANQGSEA. For the CDR3, the DNA is TGCAGCGGTGGACTAGCGTCTTACAATGAGCAGTTCTTC. As protein: CSGGLASYNEQFF.

V usage is TRBV7-2 and J usage is TRBJ2-3, with a weak D call TRBD1 (6 bases). Germline CDR1 is SGHTA and CDR2 is FQGNSA. This CDR3 is built from 15 residues. V lost 3 bases and J lost 2, with 12 bases in between. In DNA, the CDR3 is TGTGCCAGCAGCTTTGTCGCAGGGGTCACAGATACGCAGTATTTT. It translates to CASSFVAGVTDTQYF.

This CDR3 reads CASSPTGGGSGANVLTF. The DNA of the CDR3 is TGTGCCAGCTCACCGACAGGGGGCGGATCTGGGGCCAACGTCCTGACTTTC. The chain links TRBV18 to TRBJ2-6, with TRBD1 matching over 10 bases. Per the germline V gene, CDR1 is KGHSH and CDR2 is LQKENI. The CDR3 contains 17 residues. Trimming at V came to 3 bases and at J to 1 base, leaving 3 bases not matched to a gene.

V usage is TRBV2 and J usage is TRBJ2-7; 9 bases agree with TRBD1. In germline, CDR1 is SNHLY, CDR2 FYNNEI. The CDR3 length is 13 residues. Trimming at V came to 8 bases and at J to 5 bases, leaving 7 bases not matched to a gene. Written as DNA, the CDR3 is TGTGCCAGCCGAGGGACAGGGAACCACGAGCAGTACTTC. Amino acid sequence: CASRGTGNHEQYF.

V and J are TRBV21-1 and TRBJ2-7; TRBD2 is the table's D call and was not checked against the DNA. TRBV21-1 is marked as a pseudogene. The CDR3 extends over 15 amino acids. CDR3 loop: CASSLTGSLLLEQYF. Here the CDR3 DNA reads TGTGCCAGCAGCCTGACGGGGTCCCTACTACTCGAGCAGTACTTC.

V is TRBV18 and J is TRBJ1-5; TRBD1 aligns across 10 bases. Germline V gene lookup returns CDR1 KGHSH and CDR2 LQKENI. There are 16 residues in the CDR3. Trimming took 3 bases from V and 6 from J; bases not matched to a gene: 8. The CDR3 is CASSPVGTGVGQPQHF. The CDR3 DNA reads as TGTGCCAGCTCACCGGTCGGGACAGGGGTAGGTCAGCCCCAGCATTTT.

This clone has a handful of counts. J is TRBJ2-1 and V is TRBV5-8, with 16 bases fitting TRBD2. Trimming cost V 4 bases and J 7 bases; bases outside gene matches: 5. In germline, CDR1 is SGHTS, CDR2 YDEGEE. The CDR3 totals 16 residues. The CDR3 coding sequence is TGTGCCAGCAGCCCGGGGACTAGCGGGAGGGTGAATGAGCAGTTCTTC. The encoded protein is CASSPGTSGRVNEQFF. Full variable domain (remainder filled in from reference TRBV5-8 and TRBJ2-1): EAGVTQSPTHLIKTRGQQATLRCSPISGHTSVYWYQQALGLGLQFLLWYDEGEERNRGNFPPRFSGRQFPNYSSELNVNALELEDSALYLCASSPGTSGRVNEQFFGPGTRLTVL.

The chain combines TRBV2 with TRBJ2-2, with D hard to call. V dropped 4 bases and J dropped 6 bases, with 15 bases sitting between them. CDR1 SNHLY and CDR2 FYNNEI come from the germline V gene. The CDR3 is made up of 15 amino acids. In DNA, the CDR3 is TGTGCCAGCAGTGGGTCCCTAGGCTCGGCCGGGGAGCTGTTTTTT. Protein product: CASSGSLGSAGELFF.

The rearrangement joins TRBV6-5 to TRBJ2-2; possible D gene TRBD2, 6 bases. The CDR3 runs 14 residues. V lost 4 bases and J 3 bases, leaving 9 bases between the germline ends. CDR1 MNHEY and CDR2 SVGAGI come from the germline V gene. This chain's CDR3 is CASSWPGDTGELFF. For the CDR3, the DNA is TGTGCCAGCAGTTGGCCGGGGGACACCGGGGAGCTGTTTTTT.

The chain links TRBV20-1 to TRBJ2-3, with D unresolved. The germline CDR1 and CDR2 sequences are DFQATT and SNEGSKA (reference sequence). Trimming took off 5 bases at V and 8 bases at J, with 11 bases between the two ends. CDR3 length equals 11 residues. DNA of the CDR3: TGCAGTGCTCGGATCTCGGGTACGCAGTATTTT. As protein: CSARISGTQYF.

This clone was picked up a small number of times. V usage is TRBV2 and J usage is TRBJ2-5; no definite D call. Per germline, CDR1 SNHLY and CDR2 FYNNEI. Trimming took off 6 bases at V and 5 bases at J, with 22 bases between the two ends. The CDR3 is 16 amino acids. DNA for the CDR3: TGTGCCAGCAGGCCATCCTTACCGTACCGCCAGGAGACCCAGTACTTC. Its translation is CASRPSLPYRQETQYF.

The chain combines TRBV28 with TRBJ1-1; D perhaps matches TRBD1 (5 bases). CDR1 is MDHEN, CDR2 SYDVKM, per germline. V was pared by 3 bases and J by 8 bases, with 7 bases between. The CDR3 is made up of 11 amino acids. The CDR3 loop reads CASSFRTEAFF. The CDR3 DNA reads TGTGCCAGCAGTTTCCGGACAGAAGCTTTCTTT.

This clone occurred a few times. The rearrangement uses TRBV19 and TRBJ2-1; 7 bases align to TRBD1. Per germline, CDR1 LNHDA and CDR2 SQIVND (reference sequence). With 7 bases clipped from V and 7 bases from J, the junction kept 4 bases outside the gene matches. The CDR3 contains 12 residues. The CDR3 DNA reads TGTGCCAGTATCGGCAGGGGGAATGAGCAGTTCTTC. Its protein is CASIGRGNEQFF.

The chain combines TRBV28 with TRBJ2-1; 9 bases map to TRBD2. This CDR3 is 13 amino acids long. V was pared by 2 bases and J by 7 bases, with 0 bases of the junction left unmatched. The germline gives CDR1 MDHEN, CDR2 SYDVKM. The DNA for the CDR3 is TGTGCCAGCAGTTTAAGCGGGAGGAATGAGCAGTTCTTC. It is translated as CASSLSGRNEQFF.

There are a few counts of this clone. The CDR3 nucleotides are TGTGCCAGCAGCTTAGATCCGCGTTGGGATGGGAGGGAGCAAGAGACCCAGTACTTC. Its translation is CASSLDPRWDGREQETQYF. The chain recombines TRBV11-3 with TRBJ2-5; TRBD2 agrees at 7 bases. The CDR3 loop spans 19 amino acids. Germline CDR1 reads SGHNT; CDR2 reads YENEEA. Germline trimming cut 0 bases from V and 2 bases from J; bases unmatched to any gene: 15.

The V call is TRBV7-9, the J call TRBJ2-5; TRBD1 aligns across 8 bases. Germline V gene sequence: CDR1 SEHNR, CDR2 FQNEAQ (reference sequence). There are 14 residues in the CDR3. The junction had 7 bases not matched to a gene; V was cut back by 5 bases and J by 5 bases. The CDR3 DNA is TGTGCCAGCAGCACCTCAGGGGGCGGCGAGACCCAGTACTTC. Its protein is CASSTSGGGETQYF.

This clone was detected only a few times. The chain employs TRBV6-5 and TRBJ2-3; no clear D. The CDR3 is 14 amino acids. V lost 2 bases and J 2 bases, leaving 8 bases between the germline ends. Germline V lookup: CDR1 MNHEY, CDR2 SVGAGI. The CDR3 region is CASSYRRNTDTQYF. Written as DNA, the CDR3 is TGTGCCAGCAGTTACCGGCGGAACACAGATACGCAGTATTTT.

This clone was detected only a few times. This chain connects TRBV4-2 to TRBJ1-1, with no clear D. The V gene's germline CDR1 is LGHNA and CDR2 YNFKEQ. V lost 2 bases and J 1 base, leaving 5 bases between the germline ends. The CDR3 has 13 residues. The CDR3 DNA reads TGTGCCAGCAGCCAAACCAGGAACACTGAAGCTTTCTTT. The encoded protein is CASSQTRNTEAFF.

This clone has only a few counts. The rearrangement joins TRBV30 to TRBJ2-1; 7 bases agree with TRBD2. V shed 0 bases, J shed 5 bases, and the junction held 4 bases outside the gene matches. The CDR3 has 14 amino acids. The V gene's germline CDR1 is GTSNPN and CDR2 SVGIG (reference sequence). Here the CDR3 reads CAWSVGGINNEQFF. CDR3 nucleotides: TGTGCCTGGAGTGTCGGGGGGATAAACAATGAGCAGTTCTTC.

This clone turned up a few times. V is TRBV28 and J is TRBJ2-3; TRBD2 matches 8 bases. V trimming: 7 bases; J trimming: 1 base; junction bases outside the gene matches: 7. CDR1 MDHEN and CDR2 SYDVKM come from the germline V gene. The CDR3 covers 15 residues. CDR3 sequence reads: CASIQAGAGTDTQYF. CDR3 DNA sequence: TGTGCCAGCATTCAAGCGGGAGCGGGCACAGATACGCAGTATTTT.